This T cell receptor (beta chain) was recovered during a study of blood T cell repertoires in COVID-19. The V end was cut by 0 bases, the J end by 7 bases, with 10 bases between. Germline lookup yields CDR1 SGHDT and CDR2 YYEEEE. This CDR3 is 13 amino acids long. The protocol was immunoSEQ multiplex PCR, while the TCRdb copy is restricted to in-frame clones and leaves out a portion. This sample has 96,000 or so clones, with roughly 90% found just once. The rearrangement uses TRBV5-6 and TRBJ1-2; no firm D call. The specimen sequenced was peripheral blood. This receptor was obtained from a human donor with COVID-19, enrolled during active disease. The donor label of this sample is uncertain. Here the CDR3 DNA reads TGTGCCAGCAGCTTGGCAGATTATGGTGGCTACACCTTC. Translated: CASSLADYGGYTF.